The 15 T cell receptor beta chains in this list originate from one sample, sequenced in a study of beta chain features in type 1 diabetes. cDNA synthesis used the whole RNA isolate, giving expressed TCRB sequences. Using immunoSEQ multiplex PCR, the repertoire was profiled, and TCRdb retains in-frame clones only, with some absent. This table has about 230,000 clones, roughly 9.6% appearing once. The specimen sequenced was naive CD4+ T cells from blood. The receptors come from a woman between 18 and 30 years old in good health.

This chain joins TRBV30 and TRBJ1-1; no firm D call. This CDR3 has 13 amino acids. In germline, CDR1 is GTSNPN, CDR2 SVGIG (reference sequence). V was clipped by 7 bases and J by 3 bases, with 15 bases between them. The CDR3 loop is CASHILGDTEAFF. CDR3 nucleotides: TGTGCCTCTCACATCCTCGGGGACACTGAAGCTTTCTTT.

This clone was counted only a few times. The rearrangement joins TRBV6-1 to TRBJ1-5, with 9 bases matching TRBD1. Germline V gene data show CDR1 as MNHNS and CDR2 as SASEGT. The V and J ends lost 2 bases and 7 bases, in that order; junction bases with no gene match: 12. This CDR3 has 17 residues. CDR3 in amino acids: CASSESTGGRFGQPQHF. The CDR3 DNA reads as TGTGCCAGCAGTGAATCTACAGGGGGCCGGTTTGGACAGCCCCAGCATTTT.

This clone was observed a handful of times. The rearrangement links TRBV15 to TRBJ2-7; D remains ambiguous. CDR1 and CDR2 (germline): LNHNV, YYDKDF (reference sequence). V dropped 0 bases and J dropped 5 bases, with 17 bases sitting between them. This CDR3 has 16 amino acids. The CDR3 sequence is CATSRDRAGARHEQYF. The DNA for the CDR3 is TGTGCCACCAGCAGAGATCGAGCAGGCGCCCGTCACGAGCAGTACTTC.

This clone came up a few times. The chain employs TRBV11-2 and TRBJ2-7; D is undetermined. The CDR3 contains 13 residues. V was cut by 0 bases and J by 6 bases, with 9 bases left in between. Germline loops: CDR1 SGHAT, CDR2 FQNNGV. The CDR3 loop reads CASSLETRSEQYF. The CDR3 DNA sequence: TGTGCCAGCAGCTTAGAGACCCGGAGCGAGCAGTACTTC.

The chain employs TRBV6-5 and TRBJ1-1; 7 nucleotides match TRBD1. The CDR3 spans 14 residues. Germline CDR1 and CDR2: MNHEY and SVGAGI. V trimming: 5 bases; J trimming: 4 bases; junction bases outside the gene matches: 7. CDR3 sequence (DNA): TGTGCCAGCAGTGAGACAGGGTTCGCCACTGAAGCTTTCTTT. Protein sequence: CASSETGFATEAFF.

This clone appeared a few times. This chain uses TRBV6-5 with TRBJ1-5, with 8 bases identical to TRBD1. The CDR3 spans 14 residues. The V and J ends lost 6 bases and 3 bases, in that order; junction bases with no gene match: 4. CDR1 and CDR2 (germline): MNHEY, SVGAGI. The CDR3 loop reads CASSAGGFNQPQHF. CDR3 nucleotide sequence: TGTGCCAGCAGCGCAGGGGGCTTCAATCAGCCCCAGCATTTT.

The table lists this clone with a few counts. V usage is TRBV5-1 and J usage is TRBJ1-3, with 7 bases matching TRBD1. CDR3 size: 14 residues. Germline lookup yields CDR1 SGHRS and CDR2 YFSETQ. J lost 3 bases, V lost 4 bases, and 4 bases had no gene match. The CDR3 spells CASSPRDSGNTIYF. CDR3 sequence (DNA): TGCGCCAGCAGCCCAAGGGACAGTGGAAACACCATATATTTT.

The chain employs TRBV4-1 and TRBJ2-1, with TRBD2 identical over 12 bases. Per the germline V gene, CDR1 is MGHRA and CDR2 is YSYEKL. The CDR3 sequence is 15 residues long. V lost 4 bases and J lost 7; bases outside the gene matches: 5. The CDR3 DNA reads TGCGCCAGCAGCCCAGGGACTAGCGGGCATAATGAGCAGTTCTTC. This codes for CASSPGTSGHNEQFF.

V gene TRBV30 combines with J gene TRBJ2-3, with 8 bases lining up with TRBD2. The CDR3 length is 15 residues. V lost 2 bases, J lost 2 bases, and 6 bases stayed unmatched. Germline V gene sequence: CDR1 GTSNPN, CDR2 SVGIG (reference sequence). The CDR3 spells CAWSPGLDYTDTQYF. CDR3 bases: TGTGCCTGGAGTCCGGGACTAGACTACACAGATACGCAGTATTTT.

This clone has more than one count but fewer than ten. This chain uses TRBV6-5 with TRBJ1-1; the D is unclear. V lost 6 bases and J lost 3, with 8 bases in between. Germline assignment: CDR1 MNHEY and CDR2 SVGAGI. The CDR3 runs 12 residues. In nucleotides, the CDR3 is TGTGCCAGCAGGCTAACAGACACTGAAGCTTTCTTT. Its translation is CASRLTDTEAFF.

This clone was detected only a few times. The chain uses TRBV29-1 and TRBJ2-3; no firm D call. V was trimmed by 2 bases and J by 0 bases, leaving 6 bases between them. Germline-derived CDR1 and CDR2 are SQVTM and ANQGSEA. The CDR3 length is 13 residues. The CDR3 here is CSVESSSTDTQYF. In nucleotides, the CDR3 is TGCAGCGTTGAATCCAGTAGCACAGATACGCAGTATTTT.

The genes are TRBV5-1 and TRBJ1-6; 7 bases agree with TRBD1. V dropped 0 bases and J dropped 6; count of bases not matched to a gene: 6. The CDR3 spans 16 residues. CDR1 is SGHRS, CDR2 YFSETQ, per germline. The CDR3 spells CASSLVGGSSNSPLHF. The CDR3, as DNA: TGCGCCAGCAGCTTGGTAGGGGGCAGCAGTAATTCACCCCTCCACTTT.

The chain combines TRBV5-6 with TRBJ2-6; perhaps TRBD2 as D (7 bases). V lost 0 bases to trimming and J lost 4 bases, with 14 bases between them. Germline CDR1 SGHDT, CDR2 YYEEEE. The CDR3 length is 17 residues. CDR3 sequence (DNA): TGTGCCAGCAGCTTGGTGGAGGGGGGGATCGGGGCCAACGTCCTGACTTTC. Its protein product is CASSLVEGGIGANVLTF.

The chain combines TRBV20-1 with TRBJ1-1; a weak D match, TRBD1 (5 bases). The length of the CDR3 is 11 residues. The germline CDR1 and CDR2 sequences are DFQATT and SNEGSKA (reference sequence). Trimming stripped 0 bases from V and 11 bases from J, with 10 bases between. The CDR3 region is CSARDARGAFF. The CDR3 coding sequence is TGCAGTGCTAGAGATGCAAGGGGTGCTTTCTTT.

This clone was observed many times. Different DNA sequences within this sample yield the same CDR3. CDR3 region: CASSPLETQYF. The CDR3 DNA reads as TGTGCCAGCTCACCCCTGGAGACCCAGTACTTC. The chain is built from TRBV18 and TRBJ2-5; D is ambiguous. V dropped 3 bases and J dropped 5 bases, with 4 bases sitting between them. The CDR3 runs to 11 residues. Germline CDR1 is KGHSH and CDR2 is LQKENI.